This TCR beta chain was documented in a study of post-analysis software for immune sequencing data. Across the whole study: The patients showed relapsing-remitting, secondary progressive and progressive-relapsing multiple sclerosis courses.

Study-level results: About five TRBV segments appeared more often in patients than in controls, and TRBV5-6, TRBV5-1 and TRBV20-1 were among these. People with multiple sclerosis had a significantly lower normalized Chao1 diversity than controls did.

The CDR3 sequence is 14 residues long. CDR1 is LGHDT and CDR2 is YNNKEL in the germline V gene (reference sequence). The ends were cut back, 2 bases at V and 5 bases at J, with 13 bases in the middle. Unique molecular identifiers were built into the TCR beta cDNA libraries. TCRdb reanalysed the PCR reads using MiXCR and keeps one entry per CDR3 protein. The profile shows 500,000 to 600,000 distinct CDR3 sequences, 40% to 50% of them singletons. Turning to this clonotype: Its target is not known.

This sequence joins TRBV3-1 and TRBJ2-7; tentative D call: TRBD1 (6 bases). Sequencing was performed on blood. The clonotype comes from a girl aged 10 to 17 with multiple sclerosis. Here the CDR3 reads CASSQRGGDNEQYF. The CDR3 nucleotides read TGTGCCAGCAGCCAAAGAGGGGGTGACAACGAGCAGTACTTC.